One sample yielded the 7 T cell receptor beta chains listed below, sequenced in a study of shared clonotypes between healthy human individuals. Produced via immunoSEQ multiplex PCR; TCRdb's table is partial and in-frame only. The sample lists approximately 1,000,000 clones, roughly 77% occurring once. The sample was memory CD4+ T cells from PBMCs. Indicated subset: CD45RA-negative fraction. These receptors all stem from a young man in good health. Some clones in this sample may be carry-over from other donors' samples.

This clone appeared once. This chain uses TRBV7-9 with TRBJ2-5, with D uncertain. V was trimmed by 8 bases and J by 5 bases, leaving 18 bases between them. Germline CDR1 and CDR2: SEHNR and FQNEAQ (reference sequence). CDR3 length: 14 amino acids. CDR3 protein: CASRSPGPRETQYF. The CDR3 DNA follows: TGTGCCAGCCGAAGCCCGGGTCCCCGGGAGACCCAGTACTTC.

V and J are TRBV7-2 and TRBJ2-7; TRBD2 aligns across 10 bases. This CDR3 region has 15 residues. Germline V CDR1 and CDR2: SGHTA, FQGNSA. The V segment lost 2 bases and the J segment 6 bases; nucleotides outside the gene matches: 7. CDR3 region: CASSLRAGGPGEQYF. The DNA of the CDR3 is TGTGCCAGCAGCTTAAGAGCGGGAGGGCCGGGCGAGCAGTACTTC.

V usage is TRBV6-4 and J usage is TRBJ2-7; perhaps D is TRBD1 or TRBD2 (5 bases each). The V end lost 0 bases, the J end lost 12 bases, and 12 bases lay between the germline ends. The CDR3 has 12 residues. The germline V gene has CDR1 MRHNA and CDR2 SNTAGT. In DNA form, the CDR3 reads TGTGCCAGCAGTGACTCATGGTGGGGGATGTACTTC. This codes for CASSDSWWGMYF.

This clone came up a few times. J is TRBJ1-1 and V is TRBV15, with 7 bases lining up with TRBD1. V trimming: 11 bases; J trimming: 7 bases; junction bases outside the gene matches: 7. CDR3 size: 11 residues. Germline V lookup: CDR1 LNHNV, CDR2 YYDKDF (reference sequence). CDR3: CAVQGPLEAFF. The CDR3 coding sequence is TGTGCCGTACAGGGGCCGCTTGAAGCTTTCTTT.

The J gene is TRBJ2-5, the V gene TRBV5-4; D may correspond to TRBD1 or TRBD2 (5 bases each). Germline loops: CDR1 SGHNT, CDR2 YYREEE (reference sequence). V was trimmed by 7 bases and J by 4 bases, leaving 23 bases between them. This CDR3 is built from 16 residues. The DNA of the CDR3 is TGTGCCAGCGGTACCTCTACACCCGGGGCCTCAGAGACCCAGTACTTC. This gives the protein CASGTSTPGASETQYF.

This clone showed up just a few times. This sequence joins TRBV11-2 and TRBJ2-7; D ambiguous. The CDR3 consists of 14 residues. Per germline, CDR1 SGHAT and CDR2 FQNNGV. Trimming took off 2 bases at V and 3 bases at J, with 11 bases between the two ends. The CDR3 here is CASSLQLLSYEQYF. The DNA for the CDR3 is TGTGCCAGCAGCTTACAGTTGCTCAGCTACGAGCAGTACTTC.

A word on this clone: The sample contains more than one DNA sequence encoding this CDR3. The chain carries TRBV11-2 and TRBJ2-1; no definite D call. CDR1 is SGHAT, CDR2 FQNNGV, per germline. Between the trimmed V and J ends, which lost 3 bases and 4 bases, there was a span of 7 bases. The CDR3 has 13 amino acids. The CDR3 DNA reads as TGTGCCAGCAGCTTGACTGGGTACAATGAGCAGTTCTTC. It encodes CASSLTGYNEQFF.